Listed below are T cell receptor beta chains from one sample, sequenced in a study of PD-1 blockade in classical Hodgkin lymphoma. Only in-frame clones appear in the TCRdb table, and some are missing; sequencing was by immunoSEQ multiplex PCR. The sample holds about 110,000 clones, about 88% seen once. This specimen was peripheral blood mononuclear cells (PBMCs), taken before the second cycle of nivolumab. The receptors come from a human donor with classical Hodgkin lymphoma. The CDR3 runs from the conserved cysteine through the conserved F or W. The D gene is left open where the match is weak. The size entry is marked missing in some rows and otherwise reads once, few, many or a size class.

d_call: TRBD1; clone_size: -; cdr3_length: 14; v_call: TRBV5-6; j_call: TRBJ1-5; cdr3_aa: CASSFGDRDQPQHF; cdr3_nt: TGTGCCAGCAGCTTTGGGGACAGGGATCAGCCCCAGCATTTT
d_call: -; clone_size: -; cdr3_length: 11; v_call: TRBV29-1; j_call: TRBJ1-1; cdr3_aa: CSVEGNTEAFF; cdr3_nt: TGCAGCGTTGAAGGGAACACTGAAGCTTTCTTT
d_call: -; clone_size: once; cdr3_length: 14; v_call: TRBV5-1; j_call: TRBJ2-7; cdr3_aa: CASSLDTWGNEQYF; cdr3_nt: TGCGCCAGCAGCTTGGACACCTGGGGAAACGAGCAGTACTTC
d_call: -; clone_size: few; cdr3_length: 14; v_call: TRBV4-3; j_call: TRBJ2-1; cdr3_aa: CASSYGTQKGEQFF; cdr3_nt: TGCGCCAGCAGTTACGGGACTCAGAAAGGTGAGCAGTTCTTC
d_call: -; clone_size: -; cdr3_length: 10; v_call: TRBV6-1; j_call: TRBJ2-7; cdr3_aa: CANHPCEQYF; cdr3_nt: TGTGCCAACCATCCCTGCGAGCAGTACTTC
d_call: -; clone_size: few; cdr3_length: 12; v_call: TRBV6-1; j_call: TRBJ2-7; cdr3_aa: CASSQLAREQYF; cdr3_nt: TGTGCCAGCAGTCAACTAGCCCGCGAGCAGTACTTC
d_call: -; clone_size: -; cdr3_length: 13; v_call: TRBV5-1; j_call: TRBJ2-1; cdr3_aa: CASSLGARDEQFF; cdr3_nt: TGCGCCAGCAGCTTGGGGGCTAGGGATGAGCAGTTCTTC
d_call: TRBD2; clone_size: -; cdr3_length: 13; v_call: TRBV29-1; j_call: TRBJ2-7; cdr3_aa: CSGGTSRFDEQYF; cdr3_nt: TGCAGCGGTGGGACTAGCAGGTTCGACGAGCAGTACTTC
d_call: TRBD1; clone_size: once; cdr3_length: 13; v_call: TRBV28; j_call: TRBJ2-7; cdr3_aa: CASAGQGSHGQYF; cdr3_nt: TGTGCCAGCGCGGGACAGGGGAGTCATGGGCAGTACTTC
d_call: TRBD2; clone_size: -; cdr3_length: 15; v_call: TRBV28; j_call: TRBJ2-2; cdr3_aa: CASSLSSGSGRELFF; cdr3_nt: TGTGCCAGCAGTTTATCTAGCGGGAGTGGCCGGGAGCTGTTTTTT
d_call: -; clone_size: -; cdr3_length: 13; v_call: TRBV7-7; j_call: TRBJ2-1; cdr3_aa: CASSLDPGSEQFF; cdr3_nt: TGTGCTAGCAGCTTAGATCCCGGTTCCGAGCAGTTCTTC
d_call: -; clone_size: -; cdr3_length: 13; v_call: TRBV7-9; j_call: TRBJ2-6; cdr3_aa: CASRGTGANVLTF; cdr3_nt: TGTGCCAGCAGGGGAACTGGGGCCAACGTCCTGACTTTC
d_call: TRBD1; clone_size: -; cdr3_length: 11; v_call: TRBV2; j_call: TRBJ1-2; cdr3_aa: CAIRGRDGYTF; cdr3_nt: TGTGCCATTAGGGGGCGGGATGGCTACACCTTC
d_call: TRBD2; clone_size: -; cdr3_length: 16; v_call: TRBV4-1; j_call: TRBJ2-7; cdr3_aa: CASSQGWAGGPYEQYF; cdr3_nt: TGCGCCAGCAGCCAGGGATGGGCGGGAGGGCCCTACGAGCAGTACTTC
d_call: TRBD1; clone_size: -; cdr3_length: 15; v_call: TRBV7-9; j_call: TRBJ1-4; cdr3_aa: CASSLRQGAGEKLFF; cdr3_nt: TGTGCCAGCAGCTTGAGACAGGGGGCCGGTGAAAAACTGTTTTTT
d_call: TRBD2; clone_size: -; cdr3_length: 16; v_call: TRBV27; j_call: TRBJ2-2; cdr3_aa: CASTLVGLAFTGELFF; cdr3_nt: TGTGCCAGCACCCTCGTGGGACTAGCGTTTACCGGGGAGCTGTTTTTT
d_call: -; clone_size: -; cdr3_length: 14; v_call: TRBV5-4; j_call: TRBJ2-2; cdr3_aa: CASSSLGGTGELFF; cdr3_nt: TGTGCCAGCAGCTCATTAGGGGGCACCGGGGAGCTGTTTTTT
d_call: TRBD2; clone_size: once; cdr3_length: 13; v_call: TRBV29-1; j_call: TRBJ2-3; cdr3_aa: CSVTAGGGDTQYF; cdr3_nt: TGCAGCGTTACAGCGGGAGGAGGAGATACGCAGTATTTT
d_call: TRBD1; clone_size: -; cdr3_length: 12; v_call: TRBV30; j_call: TRBJ1-6; cdr3_aa: CAQQGASSPLHF; cdr3_nt: TGTGCCCAACAGGGGGCAAGTTCACCCCTCCACTTT
d_call: -; clone_size: -; cdr3_length: 15; v_call: TRBV6-1; j_call: TRBJ2-7; cdr3_aa: CASSEFGFANYEQYF; cdr3_nt: TGTGCCAGCAGTGAATTCGGGTTCGCTAACTACGAGCAGTACTTC
d_call: TRBD1; clone_size: -; cdr3_length: 12; v_call: TRBV29-1; j_call: TRBJ2-1; cdr3_aa: CSANRGRAEQFF; cdr3_nt: TGCAGCGCAAACAGGGGGCGGGCTGAGCAGTTCTTC
d_call: TRBD1; clone_size: -; cdr3_length: 14; v_call: TRBV30; j_call: TRBJ2-1; cdr3_aa: CAWSYGTGGNEQFF; cdr3_nt: TGTGCCTGGAGTTATGGGACAGGGGGAAATGAGCAGTTCTTC
d_call: -; clone_size: -; cdr3_length: 16; v_call: TRBV5-1; j_call: TRBJ1-5; cdr3_aa: CASSARFRDSNQPQHF; cdr3_nt: TGCGCCAGCAGCGCCCGCTTCCGGGATAGCAATCAGCCCCAGCATTTT
d_call: TRBD1; clone_size: -; cdr3_length: 16; v_call: TRBV30; j_call: TRBJ2-7; cdr3_aa: CAWSRLWTGSSYEQYF; cdr3_nt: TGTGCCTGGAGCCGACTTTGGACAGGGAGTTCCTACGAGCAGTACTTC
d_call: -; clone_size: -; cdr3_length: 12; v_call: TRBV11-3; j_call: TRBJ2-1; cdr3_aa: CASSLDRREQFF; cdr3_nt: TGTGCCAGCAGCTTAGATCGAAGAGAGCAGTTCTTC
d_call: -; clone_size: -; cdr3_length: 14; v_call: TRBV28; j_call: TRBJ2-2; cdr3_aa: CASSVSRNTGELFF; cdr3_nt: TGTGCCAGCAGTGTCTCACGGAACACCGGGGAGCTGTTTTTT
d_call: -; clone_size: -; cdr3_length: 16; v_call: TRBV7-9; j_call: TRBJ2-7; cdr3_aa: CASSQGGLASSYEQYF; cdr3_nt: TGTGCCAGCAGCCAAGGGGGGCTAGCGTCCTCCTACGAGCAGTACTTC
d_call: TRBD1; clone_size: once; cdr3_length: 17; v_call: TRBV19; j_call: TRBJ2-3; cdr3_aa: CASSSGQGQTLTDTQYF; cdr3_nt: TGTGCCAGTAGTAGCGGACAGGGGCAAACACTGACAGATACGCAGTATTTT
d_call: -; clone_size: -; cdr3_length: 11; v_call: TRBV21-1; j_call: TRBJ2-7; cdr3_aa: CASSANYEQYF; cdr3_nt: TGTGCCAGCAGCGCTAACTACGAGCAGTACTTC
d_call: -; clone_size: -; cdr3_length: 11; v_call: TRBV19; j_call: TRBJ1-1; cdr3_aa: CASGRGSEAFF; cdr3_nt: TGTGCCAGTGGCAGGGGTTCTGAAGCTTTCTTT
d_call: -; clone_size: -; cdr3_length: 15; v_call: TRBV7-9; j_call: TRBJ2-7; cdr3_aa: CASRAPTGHPGEQYF; cdr3_nt: TGTGCCAGCAGAGCTCCCACGGGACACCCGGGCGAGCAGTACTTC
d_call: -; clone_size: -; cdr3_length: 13; v_call: TRBV7-2; j_call: TRBJ1-4; cdr3_aa: CASSSDRNEKLFF; cdr3_nt: TGTGCCAGCAGCTCAGACAGGAATGAAAAACTGTTTTTT
d_call: -; clone_size: once; cdr3_length: 14; v_call: TRBV4-1; j_call: TRBJ1-3; cdr3_aa: CASSPSGLGNTIYF; cdr3_nt: TGCGCCAGCAGCCCTTCGGGGTTGGGAAACACCATATATTTT
d_call: -; clone_size: -; cdr3_length: 13; v_call: TRBV19; j_call: TRBJ1-2; cdr3_aa: CASSPPGSYGYTF; cdr3_nt: TGTGCCAGTAGTCCCCCAGGGAGCTATGGCTACACCTTC
d_call: TRBD1; clone_size: -; cdr3_length: 19; v_call: TRBV11-3; j_call: TRBJ2-1; cdr3_aa: CASSFGSVGQGPFYNEQFF; cdr3_nt: TGTGCCAGCAGCTTCGGGTCGGTAGGACAGGGTCCCTTTTACAATGAGCAGTTCTTC
d_call: TRBD1; clone_size: -; cdr3_length: 15; v_call: TRBV5-6; j_call: TRBJ2-3; cdr3_aa: CASSKWTGGGDTQYF; cdr3_nt: TGTGCCAGCAGCAAATGGACAGGGGGAGGAGATACGCAGTATTTT
d_call: TRBD2; clone_size: -; cdr3_length: 15; v_call: TRBV29-1; j_call: TRBJ2-1; cdr3_aa: CSVDLAGVMDDEQFF; cdr3_nt: TGCAGCGTTGACCTAGCGGGAGTTATGGACGATGAGCAGTTCTTC
d_call: -; clone_size: -; cdr3_length: 14; v_call: TRBV16; j_call: TRBJ1-1; cdr3_aa: CASSFGRVNTEAFF; cdr3_nt: TGTGCCAGCAGTTTCGGTAGGGTGAACACTGAAGCTTTCTTT
d_call: TRBD1; clone_size: -; cdr3_length: 15; v_call: TRBV5-1; j_call: TRBJ1-4; cdr3_aa: CASSSGDSRSEKLFF; cdr3_nt: TGCGCCAGCAGCTCGGGGGACAGTCGAAGTGAAAAACTGTTTTTT
d_call: -; clone_size: -; cdr3_length: 16; v_call: TRBV19; j_call: TRBJ2-6; cdr3_aa: CASTDIWGTGANVLTF; cdr3_nt: TGTGCCAGTACCGACATATGGGGAACTGGGGCCAACGTCCTGACTTTC
d_call: TRBD2; clone_size: -; cdr3_length: 13; v_call: TRBV28; j_call: TRBJ2-7; cdr3_aa: CASSLPSGKLEDF; cdr3_nt: TGTGCCAGCAGTTTGCCTAGCGGGAAGCTTGAGGACTTC
d_call: -; clone_size: -; cdr3_length: 14; v_call: TRBV7-9; j_call: TRBJ2-7; cdr3_aa: CASSFSRAIDEQYF; cdr3_nt: TGTGCCAGCAGCTTCTCCAGGGCGATCGACGAGCAGTACTTC
d_call: TRBD1; clone_size: -; cdr3_length: 15; v_call: TRBV11-2; j_call: TRBJ2-7; cdr3_aa: CASRDRGIFSYEQYF; cdr3_nt: TGTGCCAGCAGGGACAGGGGTATTTTCTCCTACGAGCAGTACTTC
d_call: -; clone_size: once; cdr3_length: 15; v_call: TRBV7-9; j_call: TRBJ1-2; cdr3_aa: CASSSIHGQIYGYTF; cdr3_nt: TGTGCCAGCAGCTCAATCCACGGACAGATCTATGGCTACACCTTC
d_call: TRBD2; clone_size: -; cdr3_length: 14; v_call: TRBV6-5; j_call: TRBJ2-7; cdr3_aa: CASRRGMGSYEQYF; cdr3_nt: TGTGCCAGCAGGCGGGGGATGGGATCCTACGAGCAGTACTTC
d_call: -; clone_size: -; cdr3_length: 15; v_call: TRBV29-1; j_call: TRBJ2-3; cdr3_aa: CSVGGTGTGTDTQYF; cdr3_nt: TGCAGCGTTGGGGGGACGGGAACGGGGACAGATACGCAGTATTTT
d_call: TRBD2; clone_size: -; cdr3_length: 16; v_call: TRBV4-2; j_call: TRBJ2-1; cdr3_aa: CASSQLGGSSYNEQFF; cdr3_nt: TGTGCCAGCAGCCAACTTGGCGGGAGCTCCTACAATGAGCAGTTCTTC
d_call: -; clone_size: -; cdr3_length: 14; v_call: TRBV4-1; j_call: TRBJ2-7; cdr3_aa: CASSQEPGSYEQYF; cdr3_nt: TGCGCCAGCAGCCAAGAACCCGGGAGCTACGAGCAGTACTTC
d_call: TRBD1; clone_size: -; cdr3_length: 14; v_call: TRBV28; j_call: TRBJ2-1; cdr3_aa: CASSTTGAYNEQFF; cdr3_nt: TGTGCCAGCAGTACAACAGGGGCGTACAATGAGCAGTTCTTC
d_call: -; clone_size: -; cdr3_length: 13; v_call: TRBV5-6; j_call: TRBJ1-1; cdr3_aa: CASSSTGLTEAFF; cdr3_nt: TGTGCCAGCAGCTCCACCGGGCTCACTGAAGCTTTCTTT
d_call: -; clone_size: -; cdr3_length: 15; v_call: TRBV18; j_call: TRBJ1-1; cdr3_aa: CASSPTGGTNTEAFF; cdr3_nt: TGTGCCAGCTCACCAACTGGCGGCACGAACACTGAAGCTTTCTTT
d_call: TRBD1; clone_size: -; cdr3_length: 16; v_call: TRBV10-2; j_call: TRBJ2-2; cdr3_aa: CASRPGTGISTGELFF; cdr3_nt: TGCGCCAGCAGACCCGGGACAGGGATTAGCACCGGGGAGCTGTTTTTT
d_call: TRBD2; clone_size: -; cdr3_length: 17; v_call: TRBV5-1; j_call: TRBJ2-2; cdr3_aa: CASSLIASGSNTGELFF; cdr3_nt: TGCGCCAGCAGCTTGATTGCGAGCGGGAGTAACACCGGGGAGCTGTTTTTT
d_call: TRBD1; clone_size: -; cdr3_length: 14; v_call: TRBV15; j_call: TRBJ1-4; cdr3_aa: CATTLSGTDEKLFF; cdr3_nt: TGTGCCACCACCCTATCCGGGACAGATGAAAAACTGTTTTTT
d_call: -; clone_size: -; cdr3_length: 14; v_call: TRBV19; j_call: TRBJ1-1; cdr3_aa: CASTSFDKLAEAFF; cdr3_nt: TGTGCCAGTACTTCCTTCGACAAGCTAGCTGAAGCTTTCTTT
d_call: -; clone_size: -; cdr3_length: 15; v_call: TRBV30; j_call: TRBJ2-7; cdr3_aa: CAWSAGGTGRYEQYF; cdr3_nt: TGTGCCTGGAGTGCAGGCGGGACTGGCCGCTACGAGCAGTACTTC
d_call: -; clone_size: -; cdr3_length: 16; v_call: TRBV6-5; j_call: TRBJ2-7; cdr3_aa: CASSYLTVGVPYEQYF; cdr3_nt: TGTGCCAGCAGTTACTTAACCGTGGGGGTACCCTACGAGCAGTACTTC
d_call: TRBD1; clone_size: -; cdr3_length: 15; v_call: TRBV5-4; j_call: TRBJ1-2; cdr3_aa: CASTPGDRGRNGYTF; cdr3_nt: TGTGCCAGCACCCCGGGGGACAGGGGTAGGAATGGCTACACCTTC